The sequence of this TCR beta chain was determined in a study of type 1 regulatory T cells. Overall study: T-allo10 is an in vitro-generated, Tr1-enriched CD4 T cell product specific for alloantigen.

TCRdb passed the reads through MiXCR, listing each CDR3 protein once. The sample has some 89,000 distinct CDR3 sequences, about 28% seen once. The CDR3 has 13 amino acids. Germline V CDR1 and CDR2: KGHSH, LQKENI. V was clipped by 8 bases and J by 7 bases, with 15 bases between them. The receptor comes from a human donor in good health. Source material: CD4+ T cells, either the whole sample or a sorted fraction (not recorded which). V is TRBV18 and J is TRBJ1-5; D gene unclear. Written as DNA, the CDR3 is TGTGCCAGCCACGGGAGGCCGGGGCAGCCCCAGCATTTT. Its protein product is CASHGRPGQPQHF.